A selection of T cell receptor beta chains follows, all from one sample in a study of CD8+ T cells in alopecia areata. Produced via immunoSEQ multiplex PCR; TCRdb's table is partial and in-frame only. This sample has 150,000 or so clones, with around 55% found just once. The sample was CD8+ T cells sorted from blood, taken at week 0. The receptors were gathered from a human donor with alopecia areata. The CDR3 runs from the conserved cysteine through the conserved F or W. A D gene is named only where the DNA matches it firmly. Some rows mark clone size as missing; the rest say once, few, many or name a class of expanded clone.

D	J	V	size	DNA	CDR3
.	TRBJ2-4	TRBV7-2	.	TGTGCCAGCAGCCCGCCAGGGCGAGTGAACATTCAGTACTTC	CASSPPGRVNIQYF
.	TRBJ2-3	TRBV25-1	once	TGTGCCAGCAGTGAAGGCGAAGAGGGGTATGTTGACACAGATACGCAGTATTTT	CASSEGEEGYVDTDTQYF
TRBD2	TRBJ2-3	TRBV6-1	few	TGTGCCAGCAGTGAAATCAGCTCAGCGGGGGCTCCCGCAACCTACCGCACAGATACGCAGTATTTT	CASSEISSAGAPATYRTDTQYF
TRBD1	TRBJ2-7	TRBV29-1	few	TGCAGCGCCCTAACAGGGGGGTACGAGCAGTACTTC	CSALTGGYEQYF
.	TRBJ1-6	TRBV20-1	.	TGCAGTGCTAGATCAGGGTCACCCCTCCACTTT	CSARSGSPLHF
.	TRBJ1-1	TRBV30	.	TGTGCCTGGAGTTTAGGCACTGAAGCTTTCTTT	CAWSLGTEAFF
.	TRBJ2-1	TRBV27	.	TGTGCCAGCAGTTTGGGCGGGGCCCCCCACAATGAGCAGTTCTTC	CASSLGGAPHNEQFF
.	TRBJ2-3	TRBV7-8	few	TGTGCCAGCAGCCCAAGGGGCTCAGATACGCAGTATTTT	CASSPRGSDTQYF
TRBD2	TRBJ2-7	TRBV6-1	.	TGTGCCAGCAGGGCTAGCGGGGGCAACGAGCAGTACTTC	CASRASGGNEQYF
TRBD1	TRBJ1-6	TRBV4-1	.	TGCGCCAGCAGCCAAGAGGGACAGGGTAATAATTCACCCCTCCACTTT	CASSQEGQGNNSPLHF
.	TRBJ2-1	TRBV7-8	.	TGTGCCAGCAGCCCGAGACTAGGCCTAGGGGTTGAGCAGTTCTTC	CASSPRLGLGVEQFF
.	TRBJ1-3	TRBV13	.	TGTGCCAGCAGCTTAAGACAGGAGTTCGGAAACACCATATATTTT	CASSLRQEFGNTIYF
.	TRBJ1-5	TRBV4-3	.	TGCGCCAGCAGGCCCTCTTGGGCTAGCAATCAGCCCCAGCATTTT	CASRPSWASNQPQHF
TRBD1	TRBJ1-1	TRBV6-5	few	TGTGCCAGCAGGCTTCAGGGGGCCGAGGCTGAAGCTTTCTTT	CASRLQGAEAEAFF
TRBD1	TRBJ2-5	TRBV10-1	.	TGCGCCAGCAGTGATCGGACAGGGGGACAAGAGACCCAGTACTTC	CASSDRTGGQETQYF
.	TRBJ1-6	TRBV12-5	.	TGTGCTAGTGGTTTGCTGGGATCAATGGGTTCACCCCTCCACTTT	CASGLLGSMGSPLHF
TRBD1	TRBJ1-4	TRBV13	.	TGTGCCAGCAGCTCCCGGACAGGGCTTGAAAAACTGTTTTTT	CASSSRTGLEKLFF
.	TRBJ2-7	TRBV27	.	TGTGCCAGCAGTTTATGGGGGCCGGGGGACGAGCAGTACTTC	CASSLWGPGDEQYF
.	TRBJ1-5	TRBV15	.	TGTGCCACCAGCACAACGATGGGGAATCAGCCCCAGCATTTT	CATSTTMGNQPQHF
TRBD2	TRBJ2-2	TRBV11-2	.	TGTGCCAGCAGCGATAGAGGGACTAGGGAGCTGTTTTTT	CASSDRGTRELFF
.	TRBJ2-3	TRBV7-2	few	TGTGCCATGGGCATCAACACAGATACGCAGTATTTT	CAMGINTDTQYF
.	TRBJ2-7	TRBV2	.	TGTGCCAGCAGTGAAGAGGCAGCTCGGGACGAGCAGTACTTC	CASSEEAARDEQYF
TRBD1	TRBJ1-1	TRBV29-1	.	TGCAGCGCTCCCCCCGGACAGGGGGCAGAGGACACTGAAGCTTTCTTT	CSAPPGQGAEDTEAFF
.	TRBJ2-5	TRBV7-9	.	TGTGCCAGCAGCCCCAAGACTCAGGGTGGACAAGAGACCCAGTACTTC	CASSPKTQGGQETQYF
.	TRBJ2-7	TRBV4-3	.	TGCGCCAGCAGCCAAGATAGGCTCGGAGGCGAGCAGTACTTC	CASSQDRLGGEQYF
.	TRBJ2-2	TRBV10-3	.	TGTGCCATCAGTGGCCTTCCTCGACCCGGGGAGCTGTTTTTT	CAISGLPRPGELFF
TRBD1	TRBJ2-7	TRBV29-1	.	TGCAGCGTCTCCACAGGGGGAAACTACGAGCAGTACTTC	CSVSTGGNYEQYF
.	TRBJ1-6	TRBV6-1	.	TGTGCCAGCAGCGGGAATTCACCCCTCCACTTT	CASSGNSPLHF
.	TRBJ1-1	TRBV19	few	TGTGCCAGTAGTATCAACCTGAACACTGAAGCTTTCTTT	CASSINLNTEAFF
.	TRBJ2-3	TRBV7-2	.	TGTGCCAGCAGCTTACAAGGGAGGTCAGATACGCAGTATTTT	CASSLQGRSDTQYF
.	TRBJ2-1	TRBV29-1	.	TGCAGTCTCAGTTCCTACAATGAGCAGTTCTTC	CSLSSYNEQFF
TRBD1	TRBJ2-4	TRBV29-1	.	TGCAGCGCCCTAATTCCGCCGACAGGGCTCTCCCTCAAAAACATTCAGTACTTC	CSALIPPTGLSLKNIQYF